The T cell receptor beta chain under discussion was sequenced for a study of blood T cell repertoires in COVID-19 (dated by TCRdb to 2020 to 2021). About the full investigation: Samples covering the acute and convalescent phases of COVID-19 were provided by collaborators in the United States, Italy and Spain. Where HLA class I and class II types were available, the types were taken from metadata supplied by the sample provider, not from assay-based typing. The material from the prospective study consisted of cDNA or gDNA derived from T cells, B-cell-depleted T cells, or PBMCs. The samples were drawn from two sources: the first 160 participants of the ongoing ImmuneRACE study, and 1,254 subjects contributed by 6 global collaborators. Subjects who had been exposed to COVID-19, were actively infected with it, or had recovered from it provided the deeply sampled blood TCRbeta repertoires that made up the dataset. Sample metadata almost always included a de-identified subject ID, COVID-19 status, age in years and sex. The repertoires were released in a freely available public database intended as a resource for research on the immune response to SARS-CoV-2.

What the authors observed across the whole study: The amount of clinical and demographic metadata varied by source and participant and was provided uncurated.

One collaborating source in Seattle enrolled patients while the patients were actively infected and followed the patients over time throughout the course of disease. Collaborating institutions collected whole blood in K2EDTA tubes following their own protocols. For TCRbeta analysis, collaborators shipped samples in one of three forms: frozen whole blood, isolated PBMCs, or DNA extracted from either of those sample types. TCRbeta CDR3 regions were amplified from genomic DNA by means of the immunoSEQ Assay, a bias-controlled multiplex PCR. In the source study's methods: The number of nucleated cells in each sample was estimated by amplification of reference gene primers within the assay. To quantify the absolute abundance of each unique TCRbeta CDR3 rearrangement, sequence reads were collapsed and filtered. For each sample, productive Simpson clonality was calculated as the square root of Simpson's diversity index over productive rearrangements. The immuneACCESS repertoire file appears here via TCRdb, limited to in-frame rearrangements. These files lack a portion of the clones; in checked studies, under half of the deficit traces to unresolved V genes, and the cause of the others is not known. The V and J calls and clone size are taken from that table; D and trimming were inferred from the DNA. A total of roughly 250,000 clones appear in this sample, approximately 85% of them only once. The leading ten clones occupy 0.87% of the sample.

Concerning this clone: This clone's antigen is unknown. The sample holds no much larger clone one base away, and base qualities are not on file.

The trim is 5 bases for V and 6 bases for J, with a gap of 13 bases between the germline ends. From the cysteine through the phenylalanine, the CDR3 covers 13 amino acids. Only CDR3 DNA is held: 39 bases, read in frame from base 1. The germline V gene (reference sequence) specifies LNHDA as CDR1 and SQIVND as CDR2. The source material was peripheral blood. The chain uses TRBV19 and TRBJ1-2, and TRBD1 may be the D gene, going by 5 matching bases. This TCR was sampled from a human donor with COVID-19, enrolled during active disease. The donor label of this sample is uncertain. The CDR3 region: CASSLDIGDGYTF. The sequenced DNA: TGTGCCAGTAGTCTGGACATTGGCGATGGCTACACCTTC.